Many counts were recorded for the clone carrying this T cell receptor beta chain. These data originate in a study of T cells in Graves' hyperthyroidism and ophthalmopathy. Amplified TCR beta CDR3 regions came from RNA transcripts. TCR CDR3 underwent first-round RT-PCR with the HTBI primer set. Each CDR3 protein gets one entry after TCRdb re-called the multiplex PCR reads with MiXCR. The table shows about 250,000 distinct CDR3 sequences, with approximately 14% occurring only once. The ends lost 4 bases at V and 4 bases at J; junction bases unmatched: 6. Germline V gene data show CDR1 as MNHNS and CDR2 as SASEGT. This CDR3 region has 14 residues.

This clonotype originated in a woman in her forties or fifties with Graves' hyperthyroidism that later progressed to Graves' ophthalmopathy. This chain uses TRBV6-1 with TRBJ2-5; 7 positions agree with TRBD2. Specimen: blood. DNA for the CDR3: TGTGCCAGCAGTGGGGGAGGGAATGCAGAGACCCAGTACTTC. Its protein is CASSGGGNAETQYF.